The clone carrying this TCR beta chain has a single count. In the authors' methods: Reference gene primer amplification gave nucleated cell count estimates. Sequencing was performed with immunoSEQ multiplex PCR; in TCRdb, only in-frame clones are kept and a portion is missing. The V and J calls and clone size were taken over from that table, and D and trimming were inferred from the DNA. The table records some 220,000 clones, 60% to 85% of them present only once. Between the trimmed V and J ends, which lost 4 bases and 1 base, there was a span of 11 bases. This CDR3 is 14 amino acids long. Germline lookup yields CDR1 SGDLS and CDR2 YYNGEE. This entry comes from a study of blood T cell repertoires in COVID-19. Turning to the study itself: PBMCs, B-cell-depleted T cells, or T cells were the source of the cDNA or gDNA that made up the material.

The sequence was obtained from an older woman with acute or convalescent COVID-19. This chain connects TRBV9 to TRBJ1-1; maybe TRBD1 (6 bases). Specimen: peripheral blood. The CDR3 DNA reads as TGTGCCAGCAGCTCGCGAGGGGGGAACACTGAAGCTTTCTTT. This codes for CASSSRGGNTEAFF. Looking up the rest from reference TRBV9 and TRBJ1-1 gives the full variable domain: DSGVTQTPKHLITATGQRVTLRCSPRSGDLSVYWYQQSLDQGLQFLIQYYNGEERAKGNILERFSAQQFPDLHSELNLSSLELGDSALYFCASSSRGGNTEAFFGQGTRLTVV.